These T cell receptor beta chains were read from a single sample in a study of response to subunit inactivated influenza vaccine. TCRdb reanalysed the RT-PCR reads using MiXCR and keeps one entry per CDR3 protein. The table shows 800,000 to 1,000,000 distinct CDR3 sequences, with approximately 22% occurring only once. Sample: PBMCs from blood, taken around 5 days after vaccination. These TCRs come from a man aged 45-60 years who received an inactivated influenza vaccine. The CDR3 runs from the conserved cysteine through the conserved F or W. The D gene is left open where the match is weak. Some rows mark clone size as missing; the rest say once, few, many or name a class of expanded clone.

v_call	d_call	clone_size	j_call	cdr3_aa	cdr3_nt
TRBV6-2/TRBV6-3	NA	few	TRBJ2-3	CASSPGDYTQYF	TGTGCCAGCAGCCCAGGGGATTATACGCAGTATTTT
TRBV7-8	NA	few	TRBJ2-5	CASSRVGRQGETQYF	TGTGCCAGCAGCCGCGTGGGACGGCAGGGAGAGACCCAGTACTTC
TRBV7-9	NA	few	TRBJ1-2	CASSLGEVWDNYGYTF	TGTGCCAGCAGCTTAGGGGAAGTCTGGGACAACTATGGCTACACCTTC
TRBV9	TRBD1	NA	TRBJ2-7	CASSVEGTGNDEQYF	TGTGCCAGCAGCGTAGAGGGGACAGGGAACGACGAGCAGTACTTC
TRBV7-2	NA	few	TRBJ1-6	CASSLAHANSPLHF	TGTGCCAGCAGCTTAGCTCACGCCAATTCACCCCTCCACTTT
TRBV27	NA	NA	TRBJ2-7	CASSPLPQIYEQYF	TGTGCCAGCAGTCCCCTACCCCAGATCTACGAGCAGTACTTC
TRBV4-3	NA	few	TRBJ1-4	CASSQVEVEKLFF	TGCGCCAGCAGCCAAGTCGAGGTTGAAAAACTGTTTTTT
TRBV29-1	NA	NA	TRBJ2-1	CSVELRDILNEQFF	TGCAGCGTTGAACTCCGGGACATCCTCAATGAGCAGTTCTTC
TRBV12-3/TRBV12-4	TRBD1	once	TRBJ2-5	CASSPTDRVKETQYF	TGTGCCAGCAGTCCAACCGACAGGGTTAAAGAGACCCAGTACTTC
TRBV6-1	NA	NA	TRBJ2-2	CASRRRPDRTTNTGELFF	TGTGCCAGCAGGAGGAGACCAGACAGAACTACGAACACCGGGGAGCTGTTTTTT
TRBV5-1	TRBD2	NA	TRBJ2-1	CASSLDSGSGVYEQFF	TGCGCCAGCAGCTTGGATAGCGGGAGTGGTGTCTATGAGCAGTTCTTC
TRBV11-2	NA	few	TRBJ2-1	CASSLGGTTNEQFF	TGTGCCAGCAGCCTAGGGGGGACAACCAATGAGCAGTTCTTC
TRBV2	NA	few	TRBJ2-7	CASSELVGSYEQYF	TGTGCCAGCAGTGAACTGGTGGGATCCTACGAGCAGTACTTC
TRBV4-3	NA	few	TRBJ1-2	CASSQDLAGAPYGYTF	TGCGCCAGCAGCCAAGATCTAGCAGGGGCCCCCTATGGCTACACCTTC
TRBV27	TRBD1	few	TRBJ1-2	CASSLIGGNGYTF	TGTGCCAGCAGTTTGATAGGGGGCAATGGCTACACCTTC
TRBV6-1	TRBD2	few	TRBJ2-1	CASRLAGGYLTSSYNEQFF	TGTGCCAGCAGACTAGCGGGGGGGTACCTCACCAGCTCCTACAATGAGCAGTTCTTC
TRBV10-3	NA	NA	TRBJ2-3	CAITEGGSADTQYF	TGTGCCATCACAGAAGGGGGGTCAGCAGATACGCAGTATTTT
TRBV6-1	TRBD2	NA	TRBJ2-7	CASRTLEGGAPYEQYF	TGTGCCAGCAGAACCCTCGAGGGAGGGGCGCCCTACGAGCAGTACTTC
TRBV12-3/TRBV12-4	NA	few	TRBJ1-1	CASSLKSGGLNTEAFF	TGTGCCAGCAGTTTAAAATCGGGGGGGTTGAACACTGAAGCTTTCTTT
TRBV7-8	TRBD2	NA	TRBJ2-7	CASSKGQGLPRRRSYEQYF	TGTGCCAGCAGCAAGGGGCAGGGACTACCCAGAAGGCGCTCCTACGAGCAGTACTTC
TRBV20-1	TRBD1	few	TRBJ1-1	CSATETGGTEAFF	TGCAGTGCTACCGAGACAGGGGGCACTGAAGCTTTCTTT
TRBV12-3/TRBV12-4	NA	few	TRBJ2-7	CASSEQGWGEQYF	TGTGCCAGCAGTGAACAGGGTTGGGGCGAGCAGTACTTC
TRBV6-1	TRBD1	NA	TRBJ2-3	CASKDRGPDTQYF	TGTGCCAGCAAAGACAGGGGGCCCGATACGCAGTATTTT
TRBV20-1	TRBD2	NA	TRBJ2-1	CSAEGGLAGEFQNEQFF	TGCAGTGCGGAGGGGGGACTAGCGGGAGAGTTTCAGAATGAGCAGTTCTTC
TRBV6-2/TRBV6-3	NA	NA	TRBJ2-1	CASRGLGVSYNEQFF	TGTGCCAGCAGAGGCCTCGGGGTCTCCTACAATGAGCAGTTCTTC
TRBV6-1	NA	few	TRBJ2-5	CASSPGVRDETQYF	TGTGCCAGCAGTCCCGGAGTTAGGGATGAGACCCAGTACTTC
TRBV7-9	TRBD2	few	TRBJ2-1	CASSPGLAGFNEQFF	TGTGCCAGCAGCCCTGGACTAGCCGGTTTCAATGAGCAGTTCTTC
TRBV20-1	NA	few	TRBJ2-7	CSARDSASAFYEQYF	TGCAGTGCTAGAGATTCAGCGTCAGCGTTCTACGAGCAGTACTTC
TRBV20-1	NA	NA	TRBJ1-2	CSARDRIYGYTF	TGCAGTGCTAGAGACAGGATCTATGGCTACACCTTC
TRBV6-1	NA	NA	TRBJ1-6	CASSAGPYNSPLHF	TGTGCCAGCAGTGCAGGACCCTATAATTCACCCCTCCACTTT
TRBV5-1	NA	NA	TRBJ1-1	CASSLGGLTGTEAFF	TGCGCCAGCAGCTTGGGTGGTTTAACGGGGACTGAAGCTTTCTTT
TRBV5-1	NA	NA	TRBJ2-7	CASSSLDEPYEQYF	TGCGCCAGCAGCTCCCTTGACGAGCCCTACGAGCAGTACTTC
TRBV7-2	TRBD1	NA	TRBJ2-1	CVSSRRWDRGGEQFF	TGTGTCAGCAGCCGCCGATGGGACAGGGGAGGTGAGCAGTTCTTC
TRBV9	NA	many	TRBJ1-5	CASSVDGANQPQHF	TGTGCCAGCAGCGTAGATGGGGCGAATCAGCCCCAGCATTTT
TRBV7-2	NA	few	TRBJ2-7	CASSTTPRATYEQYF	TGTGCCAGCAGCACTACCCCAAGGGCCACCTACGAGCAGTACTTC
TRBV2	NA	few	TRBJ2-3	CASRGRWSTDTQYF	TGTGCCAGCAGGGGAAGATGGAGCACAGATACGCAGTATTTT
TRBV29-1	NA	NA	TRBJ2-2	CSVARAGELFF	TGCAGCGTCGCCCGAGCCGGGGAGCTGTTTTTT
TRBV4-2	NA	NA	TRBJ2-1	CASSQDRPEEEQFF	TGTGCCAGCAGCCAAGATCGCCCGGAGGAAGAGCAGTTCTTC
TRBV6-6	NA	NA	TRBJ2-5	CASSGRGSETQYF	TGTGCCAGTTCCGGGAGAGGATCAGAGACCCAGTACTTC
TRBV7-2	NA	NA	TRBJ1-6	CASSQAGHYNSPLHF	TGTGCCAGCAGCCAAGCGGGACACTATAATTCACCCCTCCACTTT
TRBV12-3/TRBV12-4	TRBD1	NA	TRBJ1-4	CASSPGQGGRVKLFF	TGTGCCAGCAGTCCAGGACAGGGTGGGAGGGTAAAACTGTTTTTT